Sequencing of this T cell receptor beta chain was carried out in a study of T cells after posttransplantation cyclophosphamide. Study-wide findings and caveats: Skin or GI-infiltrating T cells shared few TRB sequences with blood. TRB clonality was highly associated with recipient CMV seropositivity and reactivation. Donor CD8+ memory clones often dominated recipient blood repertoires at later times.

CDR1 is KGHSH, CDR2 LQKENI, per germline. The CDR3 loop spans 13 amino acids. V lost 3 bases, J lost 4 bases, and 3 bases stayed unmatched. This clone turned up a few times. Its antigen remains unknown. The method was immunoSEQ multiplex PCR; TCRdb's version includes in-frame clones alone and lacks a portion of them. The table records around 4,000 clones, around 68% of them present only once. What was sequenced was memory CD8+ T cells sorted from blood. The sequence was obtained from a man aged 25-40 years in good health and a related stem cell transplant donor. This chain uses TRBV18 with TRBJ2-7, with 7 bases fitting TRBD1. CDR3 DNA sequence: TGTGCCAGCTCACCCACGGGACAGTACGAGCAGTACTTC. Amino acid sequence: CASSPTGQYEQYF.